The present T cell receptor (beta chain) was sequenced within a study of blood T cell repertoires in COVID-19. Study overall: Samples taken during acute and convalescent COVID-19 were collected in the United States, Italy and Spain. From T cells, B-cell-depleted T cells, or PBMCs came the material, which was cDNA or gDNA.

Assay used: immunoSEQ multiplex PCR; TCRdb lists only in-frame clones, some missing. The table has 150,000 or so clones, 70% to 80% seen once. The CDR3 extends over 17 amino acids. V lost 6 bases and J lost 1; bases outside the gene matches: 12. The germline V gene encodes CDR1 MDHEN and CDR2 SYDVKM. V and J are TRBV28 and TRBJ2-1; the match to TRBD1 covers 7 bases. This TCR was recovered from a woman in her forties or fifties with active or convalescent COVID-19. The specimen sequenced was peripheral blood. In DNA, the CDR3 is TGTGCCAGCAGCTACTCGACAGGGTTCGGGTCCTACAATGAGCAGTTCTTC. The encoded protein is CASSYSTGFGSYNEQFF.